This entry lists 18 T cell receptor beta chains sequenced from one sample in a study of cytomegalovirus exposure and HLA in healthy donors. The PCR employed 60 Vbeta primers together with 13 Jbeta primers. Using immunoSEQ multiplex PCR, the repertoire was profiled, and TCRdb retains in-frame clones only, with some absent. Altogether roughly 120,000 clones are present, 65% to 90% being singletons, with the ten largest covering just under 3%. The sequencing input was PBMCs. The receptor set was obtained from a woman aged 18 to 35 in good health and CMV-seropositive.

J is TRBJ1-2 and V is TRBV10-3; D remains ambiguous. This CDR3 spans 15 amino acids. Germline CDR1 reads ENHRY; CDR2 reads SYGVKD. V dropped 8 bases and J dropped 1 base, with 17 bases sitting between them. For the CDR3, the DNA is TGTGCCATCTACGGAATGGAGGCGATTAACTATGGCTACACCTTC. The encoded protein is CAIYGMEAINYGYTF.

The rearrangement uses TRBV4-1 and TRBJ1-5; no definite D call. CDR1 is MGHRA and CDR2 is YSYEKL in the germline V gene. This CDR3 contains 13 residues. The V end lost 4 bases, the J end lost 5 bases, and 9 bases lay between the germline ends. CDR3 sequence: CASSRGDYQPQHF. As DNA, the CDR3 is TGCGCCAGCAGCCGCGGAGATTATCAGCCCCAGCATTTT.

The chain couples TRBV5-1 to TRBJ2-5, with 7 bases fitting TRBD2. From germline, CDR1 is SGHRS and CDR2 YFSETQ. V was pared by 4 bases and J by 5 bases, with 8 bases of the junction left unmatched. The CDR3 totals 14 residues. CDR3 amino acids: CASSPGGVGETQYF. The CDR3 DNA reads as TGCGCCAGCAGCCCTGGGGGGGTAGGGGAGACCCAGTACTTC.

The chain links TRBV5-1 to TRBJ2-2, with D perhaps matching TRBD1 (6 bases). V shed 0 bases and J shed 3 bases, with 9 bases lying between them. The CDR3 totals 15 residues. CDR1 is SGHRS and CDR2 is YFSETQ in the germline V gene. The chain's CDR3 is CASSLAGVDTGELFF. The CDR3 DNA is TGCGCCAGCAGCTTGGCAGGGGTGGACACCGGGGAGCTGTTTTTT.

J is TRBJ2-5 and V is TRBV23-1; tentatively, D is TRBD2 (7 bases). TRBV23-1 falls under the ORF class, with uncertain function. V was pared by 6 bases and J by 5 bases, with 16 bases between. This CDR3 region has 14 residues. The CDR3 is CASSQRGEGETQYF. The DNA for the CDR3 is TGCGCCAGCAGCCAAAGGGGGGAGGGTGAGACCCAGTACTTC.

This chain joins TRBV4-1 and TRBJ2-3, with 9 bases that match TRBD2. Looked up from germline, CDR1 is MGHRA and CDR2 is YSYEKL. This CDR3 comprises 18 residues. V was clipped by 0 bases and J by 2 bases; unmatched bases: 9. CDR3 region: CASSQDIRLAGPTDTQYF. CDR3 in DNA: TGCGCCAGCAGCCAAGATATACGTCTAGCGGGGCCCACAGATACGCAGTATTTT.

This sequence joins TRBV7-9 and TRBJ2-3; 10 bases match TRBD2. The germline V gene has CDR1 SEHNR and CDR2 FQNEAQ (reference sequence). This CDR3 contains 15 residues. Trimming took 2 bases from V and 5 from J; bases not matched to a gene: 4. CDR3 sequence: CASSLSLAGEDTQYF. In DNA form, the CDR3 reads TGTGCCAGCAGCTTATCGCTAGCGGGGGAAGATACGCAGTATTTT.

The chain has TRBV12-5 and TRBJ2-3; D uncertain. The germline gives CDR1 LGHNT, CDR2 FRNRAP. The CDR3 is made up of 11 amino acids. V dropped 3 bases and J dropped 6 bases, with 4 bases sitting between them. CDR3 sequence (DNA): TGTGCTAGTGGTTTCGGGGATACGCAGTATTTT. This codes for CASGFGDTQYF.

This chain links TRBV7-3 with TRBJ1-2, with 9 bases lining up with TRBD1. Trimming cost V 3 bases and J 4 bases; bases outside gene matches: 9. The CDR3 totals 16 residues. From germline, CDR1 is SGHTA and CDR2 FQGTGA. The CDR3 loop reads CASSFFTGGRGYGYTF. The CDR3 DNA follows: TGTGCCAGCAGCTTTTTCACAGGGGGCCGGGGCTATGGCTACACCTTC. Using reference TRBV7-3 and TRBJ1-2 for the parts outside the CDR3, the full variable domain is GAGVSQTPSNKVTEKGKYVELRCDPISGHTALYWYRQSLGQGPEFLIYFQGTGAADDSGLPNDRFFAVRPEGSVSTLKIQRTERGDSAVYLCASSFFTGGRGYGYTFGSGTRLTVV.

V gene TRBV5-6 combines with J gene TRBJ2-7, with a possible D match to TRBD1 (6 bases). The V and J ends lost 1 base and 1 base respectively, with 12 bases between them. The CDR3 covers 15 residues. Looked up from germline, CDR1 is SGHDT and CDR2 is YYEEEE. This CDR3 reads CASSLSSQGSYEQYF. CDR3 in DNA: TGTGCCAGCAGCTTGTCGTCACAGGGTTCCTACGAGCAGTACTTC.

The chain recombines TRBV28 with TRBJ2-1; weak D call: TRBD1 (6 bases). Germline values: CDR1 MDHEN, CDR2 SYDVKM. The V end lost 7 bases, the J end lost 6 bases, and 13 bases lay between the germline ends. The CDR3 loop spans 13 amino acids. The CDR3: CASNQGIINEQFF. The CDR3 DNA reads TGTGCCAGCAACCAGGGGATAATCAATGAGCAGTTCTTC.

As concerns this clone: Compared with germline, one end of the junction differs, possibly owing to a read error. This chain links TRBV7-7 with TRBJ1-5; weak D call: TRBD1 (5 bases). This CDR3 has 14 amino acids. The germline V gene has CDR1 SSHAT and CDR2 FNYEAQ (reference sequence). The CDR3 DNA reads as TGTGCTAGCAGCTTGGGGACTTTCATCCGGCCCCAGCATTTT. Translated: CASSLGTFIRPQHF.

The V call is TRBV7-9, the J call TRBJ2-2; TRBD1 is a possible D gene (5 bases). Germline V lookup: CDR1 SEHNR, CDR2 FQNEAQ (reference sequence). The CDR3 is 17 residues long. V was trimmed by 5 bases and J by 1 base, leaving 17 bases between them. CDR3 residues: CASSPPPDRMNTGELFF. CDR3 coding DNA: TGTGCCAGCAGCCCCCCTCCCGACAGAATGAACACCGGGGAGCTGTTTTTT. Filled out from reference TRBV7-9 and TRBJ2-2, the complete variable domain reads DTGVSQNPRHKITKRGQNVTFRCDPISEHNRLYWYRQTLGQGPEFLTYFQNEAQLEKSRLLSDRFSAERPKGSFSTLEIQRTEQGDSAMYLCASSPPPDRMNTGELFFGEGSRLTVL.

The V call is TRBV5-6, the J call TRBJ1-3; D possibly corresponds to TRBD1 (6 bases). This CDR3 region has 16 residues. The germline CDR1 and CDR2 sequences are SGHDT and YYEEEE. V lost 4 bases, J lost 0 bases, and 14 bases lay in between. The CDR3 nucleotides read TGTGCCAGCAGCCCGGAACAGGGACGCTCTGGAAACACCATATATTTT. This gives the protein CASSPEQGRSGNTIYF.

The V call is TRBV7-8, the J call TRBJ1-5; 8 bases map to TRBD1. Trimming at V came to 5 bases and at J to 3 bases, leaving 6 bases not matched to a gene. Germline assignment: CDR1 SGHVS and CDR2 FQNEAQ. This CDR3 has 15 residues. The CDR3 here is CASSVGGQANQPQHF. The CDR3 DNA reads TGTGCCAGCAGCGTAGGGGGACAGGCCAATCAGCCCCAGCATTTT.

This sequence joins TRBV7-9 and TRBJ1-5; 7 bases map to TRBD1. CDR3 length: 15 residues. The V gene end was trimmed by 2 bases and the J gene end by 5 bases; junction bases not matched to a gene: 6. Germline V CDR1 and CDR2: SEHNR, FQNEAQ (reference sequence). This CDR3 is CASSLTGAGDQPQHF. In DNA, the CDR3 is TGTGCCAGCAGCTTAACAGGGGCAGGGGATCAGCCCCAGCATTTT.

The V call is TRBV7-6, the J call TRBJ2-1; TRBD2 aligns across 10 bases. The V gene's germline CDR1 is SGHVS and CDR2 FNYEAQ. After removal of 5 bases from V and 13 bases from J, the junction contained 5 bases not matched to a gene. This CDR3 spans 12 amino acids. As DNA, the CDR3 is TGTGCCAGCAGCCCCGGGACTAGCGAACAGTTCTTC. It specifies CASSPGTSEQFF.

This clone is categorized as medium-sized. V usage is TRBV15 and J usage is TRBJ2-5, with D possibly being TRBD2 (5 bases). The CDR3 is 13 residues long. Trimming took off 5 bases at V and 5 bases at J, with 12 bases between the two ends. Germline CDR1 reads LNHNV; CDR2 reads YYDKDF (reference sequence). Here the CDR3 reads CATSGLGGETQYF. The DNA for the CDR3 is TGTGCCACCAGCGGGCTGGGCGGGGAGACCCAGTACTTC.